This T cell receptor (beta chain) was sequenced for a study of CD8 T cells in seronegative destructive rheumatoid arthritis (TCRdb year 2020). For the study in its entirety: Seven of the eight CND-RA patients were receiving biological drugs at sampling. The study compared peripheral CD8+ TCRbeta repertoires from patients with CCP-negative destructive rheumatoid arthritis (CND-RA) against repertoires from newly diagnosed seropositive RA, seronegative RA and healthy controls. Comparison cohorts of seropositive RA, seronegative RA and healthy controls came from an earlier published TCRbeta dataset rather than new sequencing.

Trimming at the junction amounts to 0 bases on V and 4 bases on J, and the germline ends lie 7 bases apart. CDR3 length: 14 amino acids, cysteine to phenylalanine. The DNA shown is the 42-base CDR3, in frame from base 1. Looking up the germline V gene yields CDR1 SGHDN and CDR2 FVKESK. A note on this clone: The target of this receptor is not known. Base-call qualities are not available, and no considerably larger clone is one nucleotide away.

Genomic DNA from CD8+ cells was used for TCRbeta sequencing according to the manufacturer's instructions. The immunoSEQ assay was used for TCRbeta sequencing, which was carried out at a genomics technology centre in Finland. Regarding the original processing steps: Clonotype tables from the immunoSEQ preprocessing pipeline were converted to VDJtools format, and non-productive clonotypes were removed. Samples with fewer than 10,000 reads were excluded, the remaining samples were subsampled to 10,000 reads, and six of the eight CND-RA samples met this threshold. The VDJtools CalcDiversityStats function was applied to data subsampled to 10,000 reads to calculate Shannon-Wiener, Simpson and clonality indices. To infer antigen specificity, non-singleton TCRbeta clonotypes were hard-matched against VDJdb, meaning no mismatches were allowed. CDR3 sequences that differed by one amino acid (Hamming distance 1) were grouped together into clusters with potentially shared antigen targets. Public clonotypes were tested for group enrichment with one-sided Fisher's exact tests after resampling groups to six samples, repeated ten times. TCRdb obtained this table from immuneACCESS and retained in-frame rearrangements with V and J assigned. These tables miss some clones; where compared with another copy, unresolved V genes account for less than half of the shortfall, and the remainder is unexplained. V and J calls and clone size come straight from that table; D and trimming were deduced from the DNA. Within this sample are roughly 4,100 clones, with 72% of them counted one time only. The ten largest account for under 40% of the sample.

CND-RA patients tested negative on the clinical CCP2 antibody test, and even with active therapy their joint destruction kept progressing. Every CND-RA patient had failed conventional anti-rheumatic therapy and showed typical joint destruction in the wrists and ankles. Sampling of CND-RA patients was performed not at diagnosis but after long disease histories, which spanned decades in several cases. About 50 millilitres of EDTA-anticoagulated peripheral blood were drawn from each patient. Ficoll-Paque PLUS density gradient separation was used to isolate peripheral blood mononuclear cells. AutoMACS magnetic bead positive selection was used to isolate CD8+ cells from fresh or cryopreserved PBMCs, and purity was verified by flow cytometry. Genomic DNA was extracted using Nucleospin Tissue or Tissue XS kits and then quantified on a Qubit 2.0 fluorometer. General findings and caveats noted by the study authors: The small size of the CND-RA cohort was acknowledged as a study limitation. With age adjusted for, CD8+ TCRbeta repertoires in CND-RA patients appeared less diverse and more clonal than repertoires in other RA subtypes. Because diagnostic samples were lacking, the TCR repertoire differences may partly reflect years of poor disease control rather than having been present at onset. More CMV-reactive and fewer influenza A-reactive CD8+ TCRbeta sequences were observed in CND-RA repertoires than in controls and other RA subtypes. A distinct set of enriched public clonotypes appeared to be carried by CND-RA patients, and this finding was interpreted by the authors as support for a separate disease subset. Across the 117,399 clonotypes tested, no public clonotype enrichment remained significant after Benjamini-Hochberg correction.

The chain uses TRBV14 and TRBJ2-1, with no confident D gene call. This TCR came from a woman aged 50-70 years with seronegative destructive rheumatoid arthritis. Sequencing was carried out using CD8+ T cells from blood. The CDR3 region has the sequence CASSQEGRYNEQFF. The nucleotide sequence is given as TGTGCCAGCAGCCAAGAGGGCAGGTACAATGAGCAGTTCTTC.